Here is one T cell receptor (beta chain) with its context. This specimen comes from a study of OX40 agonist ivuxolimab in advanced cancers. Libraries were prepared by immunoSEQ multiplex PCR; TCRdb keeps only in-frame clonotypes and omits some of them. The sample contains roughly 70,000 clones, 65% to 90% of which appear only once. Germline V gene lookup returns CDR1 KGHSH and CDR2 LQKENI. There are 13 residues in the CDR3. V lost 8 bases and J lost 1; bases outside the gene matches: 4. This receptor was identified in an adult with an advanced solid tumor such as melanoma, head and neck, liver or kidney cancer. The rearrangement joins TRBV18 to TRBJ2-7; TRBD2 matches 8 bases. The sequencing here drew on CD4+ or CD8+ T cells sorted from blood, taken in a trial of the OX40 agonist ivuxolimab. CDR3: CASQSGGSYEQYF. Here the CDR3 DNA reads TGTGCCAGCCAAAGCGGGGGATCCTACGAGCAGTACTTC.